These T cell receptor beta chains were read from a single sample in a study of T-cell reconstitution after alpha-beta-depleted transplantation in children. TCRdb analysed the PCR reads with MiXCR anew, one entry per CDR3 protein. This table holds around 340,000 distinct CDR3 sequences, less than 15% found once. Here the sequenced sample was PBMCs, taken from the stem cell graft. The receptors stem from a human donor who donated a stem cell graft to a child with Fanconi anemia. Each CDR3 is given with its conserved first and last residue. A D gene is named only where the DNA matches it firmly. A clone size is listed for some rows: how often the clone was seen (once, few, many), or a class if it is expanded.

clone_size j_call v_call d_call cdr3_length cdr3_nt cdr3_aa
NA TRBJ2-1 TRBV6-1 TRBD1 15 TGTGCCAGCAGTGAGGGACAGGGGAACTACAATGAGCAGTTCTTC CASSEGQGNYNEQFF
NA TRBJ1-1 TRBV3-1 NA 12 TGTGCCAGCAGCCTGAGGGCCACTGAAGCTTTCTTT CASSLRATEAFF
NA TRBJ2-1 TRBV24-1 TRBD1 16 TGTGCCACCAGTGATATCGACAGGGGGGAAGACAATGAGCAGTTCTTC CATSDIDRGEDNEQFF
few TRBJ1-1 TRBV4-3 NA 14 TGCGCCAGCAGCCAAGATAACAGGGTTTATGAAGCTTTCTTT CASSQDNRVYEAFF
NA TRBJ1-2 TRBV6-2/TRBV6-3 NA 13 TGTGCCAGCAGTTACCTGGAGAGCTATGGCTACACCTTC CASSYLESYGYTF
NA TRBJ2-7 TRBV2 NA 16 TGTGCCAGCAGTGATAGAGGGGGCAGGGGAGGGTACGAGCAGTACTTC CASSDRGGRGGYEQYF
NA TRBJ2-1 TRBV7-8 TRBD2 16 TGTGCCAGCAGCTTAAGATCGGGGGGGCCGTACAATGAGCAGTTCTTC CASSLRSGGPYNEQFF
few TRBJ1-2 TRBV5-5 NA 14 TGTGCCAGCAGCGGGACGCCAGCTAGCTATGGCTACACCTTC CASSGTPASYGYTF
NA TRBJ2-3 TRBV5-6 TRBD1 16 TGTGCCAGCAGCTGGTCAGGGACAGGGAACACAGATACGCAGTATTTT CASSWSGTGNTDTQYF
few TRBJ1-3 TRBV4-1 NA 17 TGCGCCAGCAGCCAAGAAAGGGGAGAAGTGGCCGGAAACACCATATATTTT CASSQERGEVAGNTIYF
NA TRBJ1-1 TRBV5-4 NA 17 TGTGCCAGCAGCTCGAGCCTCGGGGGGCGAATTCCCCCTGAAGCTTTCTTT CASSSSLGGRIPPEAFF
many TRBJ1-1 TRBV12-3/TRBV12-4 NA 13 TGTGCCAGCAGTGCCGGCCAGGACACTGAAGCTTTCTTT CASSAGQDTEAFF
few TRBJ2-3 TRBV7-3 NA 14 TGTGCCAGCAGCCCGTGGGAGTCGGAGGGCACGCAGTATTTT CASSPWESEGTQYF
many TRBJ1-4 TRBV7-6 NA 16 TGTGCCAGCAGCTTATTGGGGGAGGCAACTAATGAAAAACTGTTTTTT CASSLLGEATNEKLFF
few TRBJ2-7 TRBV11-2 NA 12 TGTGCCAGCAGCCACGGGGACTACGAGCAGTACTTC CASSHGDYEQYF
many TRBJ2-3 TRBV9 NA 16 TGTGCCAGCAGCGTAGTAGGCGGGGAAAGCACAGATACGCAGTATTTT CASSVVGGESTDTQYF
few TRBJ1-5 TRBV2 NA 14 TGTGCCAGCAGTCCAACCCAGAAGAATCAGCCCCAGCATTTT CASSPTQKNQPQHF